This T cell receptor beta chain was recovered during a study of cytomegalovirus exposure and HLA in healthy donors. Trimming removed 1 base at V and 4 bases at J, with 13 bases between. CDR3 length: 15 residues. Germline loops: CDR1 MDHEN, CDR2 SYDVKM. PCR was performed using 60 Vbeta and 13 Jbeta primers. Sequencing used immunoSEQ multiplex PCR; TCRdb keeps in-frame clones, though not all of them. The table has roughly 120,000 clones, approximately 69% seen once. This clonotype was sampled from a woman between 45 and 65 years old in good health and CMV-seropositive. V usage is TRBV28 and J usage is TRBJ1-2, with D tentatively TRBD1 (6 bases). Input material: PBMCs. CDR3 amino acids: CASSLSGAIVYGYTF. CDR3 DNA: TGTGCCAGCAGTTTATCAGGGGCTATTGTCTATGGCTACACCTTC.